This entry lists 24 T cell receptor beta chains sequenced from one sample in a study of control samples from healthy donors and cancer patients. Sequencing was performed with immunoSEQ multiplex PCR; in TCRdb, only in-frame clones are kept and a portion is missing. The data contain over 80,000 clones, around 82% of them seen just once; the ten biggest clones take up 2% to 2.5%. The sequencing sample was made of blood. These receptors all come from a man aged 55 to 70 in good health.

The sample holds a few counts of this clone. The genes are TRBV4-1 and TRBJ2-7, with a weak D call TRBD2 (6 bases). The V gene's germline CDR1 is MGHRA and CDR2 YSYEKL. V gave up 1 base and J gave up 5 bases, with 21 bases separating them. The CDR3 length is 17 residues. The CDR3 here is CASSQAPEGKWRDEQYF. CDR3 bases: TGCGCCAGCAGCCAAGCGCCCGAGGGTAAATGGAGGGACGAGCAGTACTTC.

Comments on this clone: Other nucleotide sequences from this sample produce the same CDR3. The CDR3 here is CASSSSTDTQYF. CDR3 nucleotide sequence: TGTGCCAGCAGCTCTAGCACAGATACGCAGTATTTT. V gene TRBV11-2 combines with J gene TRBJ2-3; D gene unclear. The germline CDR1 and CDR2 sequences are SGHAT and FQNNGV. V lost 4 bases, J lost 0 bases, and 2 bases lay in between. CDR3 length: 12 residues. The full variable domain, with the rest looked up from reference TRBV11-2 and TRBJ2-3, is EAGVAQSPRYKIIEKRQSVAFWCNPISGHATLYWYQQILGQGPKLLIQFQNNGVVDDSQLPKDRFSAERLKGVDSTLKIQPAKLEDSAVYLCASSSSTDTQYFGPGTRLTVL.

This chain uses TRBV2 with TRBJ1-5; 11 bases fit TRBD1. J lost 8 bases, V lost 6 bases, and 9 bases had no gene match. The CDR3 length is 15 residues. Germline V gene lookup returns CDR1 SNHLY and CDR2 FYNNEI. The CDR3 nucleotides are TGTGCCAGCAGCGCGGACAGGGGGCGCCTAGAGCCCCAGCATTTT. Its translation is CASSADRGRLEPQHF.

This chain uses TRBV9 with TRBJ2-3; D is perhaps TRBD2 (5 bases). Germline CDR1 is SGDLS and CDR2 is YYNGEE. Trimming took 1 base from V and 0 from J, leaving 6 bases between them. The CDR3 is 14 amino acids. The CDR3 protein is CASSVRTSTDTQYF. The CDR3 nucleotides read TGTGCCAGCAGCGTAAGGACTAGCACAGATACGCAGTATTTT.

This clone was recorded a few times. This chain links TRBV7-3 with TRBJ2-7, with no clear D. This CDR3 is built from 13 residues. Per the germline V gene, CDR1 is SGHTA and CDR2 is FQGTGA. V was cut by 4 bases and J by 3 bases, with 10 bases left in between. DNA for the CDR3: TGTGCCAGCAGCTCGGCTAGTGGCTACGAGCAGTACTTC. Translation: CASSSASGYEQYF. The entire variable domain, with the rest obtained from reference TRBV7-3 and TRBJ2-7, is as follows: GAGVSQTPSNKVTEKGKYVELRCDPISGHTALYWYRQSLGQGPEFLIYFQGTGAADDSGLPNDRFFAVRPEGSVSTLKIQRTERGDSAVYLCASSSASGYEQYFGPGTRLTVT.

The chain has TRBV3-1 (or the pseudogene TRBV3-2) and TRBJ2-2; TRBD2 aligns across 9 bases. The V segment lost 1 base and the J segment 4 bases; nucleotides outside the gene matches: 4. This CDR3 contains 16 residues. Per the germline V gene, CDR1 is LGHDT and CDR2 is YNNKEL (reference sequence). CDR3 loop: CASSQGLAGLTGELFF. CDR3 DNA: TGTGCCAGCAGCCAAGGGCTAGCGGGACTCACCGGGGAGCTGTTTTTT.

The rearrangement links TRBV7-3 to TRBJ2-3, with 9 positions matching TRBD2. Germline V gene data show CDR1 as SGHTA and CDR2 as FQGTGA. This CDR3 comprises 15 residues. J gave up 1 base and V 5 bases, and 4 bases lay outside the gene matches. The CDR3 is CASSPSGARTDTQYF. CDR3 in DNA: TGTGCCAGCAGCCCTAGCGGGGCACGCACAGATACGCAGTATTTT.

The chain carries TRBV30 and TRBJ2-3, with 7 positions matching TRBD2. V lost 0 bases to trimming and J lost 0 bases; unmatched junction nucleotides: 3. The CDR3 loop spans 15 amino acids. Per the germline V gene, CDR1 is GTSNPN and CDR2 is SVGIG (reference sequence). The CDR3 bases are TGTGCCTGGAGTGTCGGGAGGTTTAGCACAGATACGCAGTATTTT. Translation: CAWSVGRFSTDTQYF.

The rearrangement links TRBV7-6 to TRBJ2-1; 14 nucleotides line up with TRBD2. Germline V CDR1 and CDR2: SGHVS, FNYEAQ. This CDR3 is 16 amino acids long. V lost 5 bases and J lost 7; bases outside the gene matches: 7. CDR3: CASSTGLAGVKNEQFF. DNA of the CDR3: TGTGCCAGCAGCACGGGACTAGCGGGAGTTAAGAATGAGCAGTTCTTC.

The rearrangement joins TRBV7-6 to TRBJ1-3; 7 positions agree with TRBD1. With V trimmed by 3 bases and J by 13 bases, 3 bases remained unmatched. The CDR3 is 11 residues long. The germline V gene encodes CDR1 SGHVS and CDR2 FNYEAQ. The CDR3 sequence: CASSFRDSIYF. In DNA form, the CDR3 reads TGTGCCAGCAGCTTCCGGGACAGTATATATTTT.

This clone was observed a handful of times. The sample contains more than one DNA sequence encoding this CDR3. V is TRBV3-1 (or the pseudogene TRBV3-2) and J is TRBJ1-1; no clear D gene. Trimming removed 1 base at V and 4 bases at J, with 7 bases between. Per germline, CDR1 LGHDT and CDR2 YNNKEL (reference sequence). The CDR3 has 13 amino acids. Here the CDR3 DNA reads TGTGCCAGCAGCCAAGTCCGGGGCACTGAAGCTTTCTTT. Amino acid sequence: CASSQVRGTEAFF.

CDR3 bases: TGTGCCAGCAGTTGCGAGCAGTACTTC. It encodes CASSCEQYF. The chain recombines TRBV6-4 with TRBJ2-7; D gene unclear. Per germline, CDR1 MRHNA and CDR2 SNTAGT. CDR3 length equals 9 residues. Between the trimmed V and J ends, which lost 5 bases and 6 bases, there was a span of 2 bases.

The chain combines TRBV2 with TRBJ2-1; D is ambiguous. Germline CDR1 and CDR2: SNHLY and FYNNEI. Between the trimmed V and J ends, which lost 5 bases and 1 base, there was a span of 3 bases. The CDR3 consists of 12 residues. The CDR3, as DNA: TGTGCCAGCAGTCCTTCCTACAATGAGCAGTTCTTC. This sequence encodes CASSPSYNEQFF.

The chain joins TRBV19 to TRBJ1-1; 8 nucleotides agree with TRBD1. Germline-derived CDR1 and CDR2 are LNHDA and SQIVND (reference sequence). This CDR3 comprises 15 residues. Trimming at V came to 1 base and at J to 3 bases, leaving 4 bases not matched to a gene. CDR3 protein: CASSIGTGYDTEAFF. CDR3 nucleotides: TGTGCCAGTAGTATAGGGACAGGGTACGACACTGAAGCTTTCTTT.

The genes are TRBV6-5 and TRBJ1-1; D is possibly TRBD1 (5 bases). Between the trimmed V and J ends, which lost 7 bases and 1 base, there was a span of 10 bases. This CDR3 region has 13 residues. Per the germline V gene, CDR1 is MNHEY and CDR2 is SVGAGI. As DNA, the CDR3 is TGTGCCAGCACCAATGGGGGGAACACTGAAGCTTTCTTT. Encoded protein: CASTNGGNTEAFF.

This clone has only a few counts. The rearrangement links TRBV11-2 to TRBJ1-1; D is unresolved. Deletions cut 4 bases from V and 4 bases from J, with 19 bases between. This CDR3 is built from 16 residues. Germline lookup yields CDR1 SGHAT and CDR2 FQNNGV. In DNA form, the CDR3 reads TGTGCCAGCAGCTCCCCCCTGACGGCCCGGGGCACTGAAGCTTTCTTT. Translation: CASSSPLTARGTEAFF.

The chain couples TRBV10-3 to TRBJ1-1; D unresolved. Germline CDR1 and CDR2: ENHRY and SYGVKD. V lost 2 bases and J 4 bases, leaving 8 bases between the germline ends. The CDR3 has 13 amino acids. CDR3 sequence (DNA): TGTGCCATCAGTGAGAGGTGGGGCACTGAAGCTTTCTTT. This gives the protein CAISERWGTEAFF.

This sequence joins TRBV30 and TRBJ1-3; D is unclear. Germline CDR1 reads GTSNPN; CDR2 reads SVGIG (reference sequence). The V end was cut by 3 bases, the J end by 0 bases, with 9 bases between. The CDR3 has 14 residues. Here the CDR3 reads CAWRSGSSGNTIYF. The CDR3 region has the DNA TGTGCCTGGAGGTCCGGTTCCTCTGGAAACACCATATATTTT.

J is TRBJ2-1 and V is TRBV7-9; D is unclear. Between the trimmed V and J ends, which lost 4 bases and 2 bases, there was a span of 18 bases. Germline-derived CDR1 and CDR2 are SEHNR and FQNEAQ (reference sequence). CDR3 length: 17 amino acids. Here the CDR3 reads CASSSPPRHNPYNEQFF. CDR3 DNA sequence: TGTGCCAGCAGCTCCCCCCCCCGACACAACCCCTACAATGAGCAGTTCTTC.

The count of this clone is one. The J gene is TRBJ2-1, the V gene TRBV7-2; D gene ambiguous. The germline V gene has CDR1 SGHTA and CDR2 FQGNSA. The V gene lost 1 base and the J gene lost 6 bases, with 7 bases spanning the gap. The CDR3 is 13 amino acids. The CDR3 spells CASSLGWGNEQFF. The CDR3 DNA follows: TGTGCCAGCAGCTTAGGTTGGGGCAATGAGCAGTTCTTC. Variable domain in full (rest from reference TRBV7-2 and TRBJ2-1): GAGVSQSPSNKVTEKGKDVELRCDPISGHTALYWYRQSLGQGLEFLIYFQGNSAPDKSGLPSDRFSAERTGGSVSTLTIQRTQQEDSAVYLCASSLGWGNEQFFGPGTRLTVL.

This clone was recorded only once. This chain connects TRBV11-2 to TRBJ2-7; 7 bases line up with TRBD2. CDR3 size: 16 residues. V lost 4 bases, J lost 1 base, and 10 bases stayed unmatched. Looked up from germline, CDR1 is SGHAT and CDR2 is FQNNGV. CDR3 in amino acids: CASSSDLLAFSYEQYF. In DNA, the CDR3 is TGTGCCAGCAGCTCAGACTTACTAGCGTTTTCCTACGAGCAGTACTTC.

The chain carries TRBV7-6 and TRBJ2-7, with 7 bases matching TRBD1. The CDR3 length is 14 residues. The ends lost 6 bases at V and 3 bases at J; junction bases unmatched: 8. From germline, CDR1 is SGHVS and CDR2 FNYEAQ. CDR3 nucleotides: TGTGCCAGCAGTGTAAACCCAGGGGGCTACGAGCAGTACTTC. It translates to CASSVNPGGYEQYF.

The rearrangement uses TRBV27 and TRBJ2-3; TRBD2 agrees at 11 bases. The CDR3 has 22 amino acids. Looked up from germline, CDR1 is MNHEY and CDR2 is SMNVEV (reference sequence). V lost 3 bases, J lost 0 bases, and 20 bases stayed unmatched. The DNA of the CDR3 is TGTGCCAGCAGTTTCCCTCCCTCGGCTAGCGGGAGGACTACTAGAAGCACAGATACGCAGTATTTT. Residues: CASSFPPSASGRTTRSTDTQYF.

The chain employs TRBV7-6 and TRBJ2-7; TRBD1 agrees at 12 bases. CDR1 is SGHVS and CDR2 is FNYEAQ in the germline V gene. This CDR3 comprises 17 residues. Trimming took 5 bases from V and 5 from J; bases not matched to a gene: 13. The CDR3, as DNA: TGTGCCAGCAGCCCAGGGACAGGGGGCGCGGTACGGAACGAGCAGTACTTC. Translated, it gives CASSPGTGGAVRNEQYF. Full variable domain (missing parts from reference TRBV7-6 and TRBJ2-7): GAGVSQSPRYKVTKRGQDVALRCDPISGHVSLYWYRQALGQGPEFLTYFNYEAQQDKSGLPNDRFSAERPEGSISTLTIQRTEQRDSAMYRCASSPGTGGAVRNEQYFGPGTRLTVT.